This TCR beta chain was sequenced during a study of blood T cell repertoires in COVID-19. Across the whole study: Italy, Spain and the United States were the sources of the convalescent and acute COVID-19 samples. Sources were T cells, B-cell-depleted T cells, or PBMCs; the material itself was cDNA or gDNA.

Original processing notes: Nucleated cell counts were estimated from reference gene primer amplification. Only in-frame clones appear in the TCRdb table, and some are missing; sequencing was by immunoSEQ multiplex PCR. D and trimming were read from the DNA, whereas the V and J calls and clone size are those reported in that table. This table holds around 230,000 clones, 80% to 90% found once. Germline CDR1 is MGHRA and CDR2 is YSYEKL. The CDR3 loop spans 16 amino acids. Unmatched junction bases numbered 10, after V lost 0 bases and J lost 7 bases. The receptor was derived from a woman in her thirties or forties with active or convalescent COVID-19. The sequenced sample was peripheral blood. V and J are TRBV4-1 and TRBJ2-5, with TRBD2 matching over 8 bases. CDR3 in DNA: TGCGCCAGCAGCCAAGAGTTCGGGACTAGTCTATGGACCCAGTACTTC. Translation: CASSQEFGTSLWTQYF.